The rows below give T cell receptor beta chains drawn from one sample of a study of control samples from healthy donors and cancer patients. Clones were read by immunoSEQ multiplex PCR, and TCRdb kept only the in-frame ones, dropping some. The top ten hold about 4.2% of the sample, which has tens of thousands of clones, 87% seen once. Sequenced input: blood. These receptors all come from a woman aged 50 to 65 in good health. CDR3s leave out the opening cysteine and the closing phenylalanine or tryptophan.

v_call	j_call	cdr3_aa
TRBV5-8	TRBJ2-3	ASSLVTGGGDTQY
TRBV5-1	TRBJ2-3	ASSFQQGGTDTQY
TRBV5-6	TRBJ1-5	ASSQGQVNQPQH
TRBV6-4	TRBJ1-3	ASTGKWTDRNTIY
TRBV7-3	TRBJ1-6	ASSQGGTGTHSPLH
TRBV5-4	TRBJ2-5	ASSSSAGAETQY
TRBV29-1	TRBJ1-1	SSGGLTEAF
TRBV7-9	TRBJ2-3	ASSLGDSSTDTQY
TRBV12-3/TRBV12-4	TRBJ1-2	ASIPSTFYGYT
TRBV5-1	TRBJ1-5	ASSWSPGDQPQH
TRBV19	TRBJ2-2	ASSWGFSITGELF
TRBV30	TRBJ2-3	AWSLVVGLVGTDTQY
TRBV27	TRBJ2-3	ASSFGGSTDTQY
TRBV6-5	TRBJ1-5	ASSRNSNQPQH
TRBV7-8	TRBJ1-5	ASSLMMVGSNQPQH
TRBV9	TRBJ2-1	ASSVDPAGVNNEQF